This TCR beta chain was sequenced for a study of post-analysis software for immune sequencing data. Germline V CDR1 and CDR2: MDHEN, SYDVKM. Trimming took 6 bases from V and 1 from J; bases not matched to a gene: 8. The CDR3 contains 15 residues. Study conclusions and caveats: Five TRBV segments, TRBV5-6, TRBV5-1 and TRBV20-1 among them, were found more frequent in patients than controls.

Concerning this clonotype itself: Its cognate antigen is unknown.

Every TCR beta cDNA library bore unique molecular identifiers. TCRdb re-analysed the PCR reads in MiXCR, keeping a single row per CDR3 protein. The sample contains 450,000 to 650,000 distinct CDR3 sequences, around 47% of which appear only once. The TCR was taken from a girl aged 5 to 17 with multiple sclerosis. The sequenced sample consisted of blood. J is TRBJ1-2 and V is TRBV28; TRBD1 agrees at 7 bases. The CDR3 DNA reads TGTGCCAGCAGCCCTCAGGGGGGATTTAACTATGGCTACACCTTC. The encoded protein is CASSPQGGFNYGYTF.